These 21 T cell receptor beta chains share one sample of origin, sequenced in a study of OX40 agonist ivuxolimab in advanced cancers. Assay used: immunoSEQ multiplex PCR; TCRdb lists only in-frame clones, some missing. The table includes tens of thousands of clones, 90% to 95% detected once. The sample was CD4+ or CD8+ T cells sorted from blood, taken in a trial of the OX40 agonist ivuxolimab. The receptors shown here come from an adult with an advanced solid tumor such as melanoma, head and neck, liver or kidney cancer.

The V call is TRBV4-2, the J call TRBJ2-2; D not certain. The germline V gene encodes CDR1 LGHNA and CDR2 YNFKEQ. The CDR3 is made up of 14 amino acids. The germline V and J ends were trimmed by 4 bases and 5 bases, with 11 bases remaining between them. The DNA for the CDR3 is TGTGCCAGCAGCCTCCGGGTCGAGACCGGGGAGCTGTTTTTT. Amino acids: CASSLRVETGELFF.

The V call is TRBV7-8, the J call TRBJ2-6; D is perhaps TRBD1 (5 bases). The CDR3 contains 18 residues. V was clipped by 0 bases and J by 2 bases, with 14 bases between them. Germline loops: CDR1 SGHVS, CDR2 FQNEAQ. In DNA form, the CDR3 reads TGTGCCAGCAGCTTAGCGACAGCTAAGGTCGCTGGGGCCAACGTCCTGACTTTC. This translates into CASSLATAKVAGANVLTF.

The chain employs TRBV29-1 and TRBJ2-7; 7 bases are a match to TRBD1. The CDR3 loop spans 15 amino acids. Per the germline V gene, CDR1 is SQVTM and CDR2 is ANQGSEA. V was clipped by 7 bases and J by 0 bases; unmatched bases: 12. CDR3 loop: CSAHGYRGSSYEQYF. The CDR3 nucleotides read TGCAGCGCCCATGGATACAGGGGCAGCTCCTACGAGCAGTACTTC.

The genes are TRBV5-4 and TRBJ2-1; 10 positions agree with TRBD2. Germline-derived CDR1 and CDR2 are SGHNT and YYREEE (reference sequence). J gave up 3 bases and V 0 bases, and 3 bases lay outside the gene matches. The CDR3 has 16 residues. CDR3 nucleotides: TGTGCCAGCAGCTTGGATGGACTAGCGGTCTACAATGAGCAGTTCTTC. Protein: CASSLDGLAVYNEQFF.

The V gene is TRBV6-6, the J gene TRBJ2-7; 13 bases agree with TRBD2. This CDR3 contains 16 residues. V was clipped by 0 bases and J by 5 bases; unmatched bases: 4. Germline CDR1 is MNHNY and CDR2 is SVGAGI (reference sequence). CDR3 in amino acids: CASSYSGLAGQNEQYF. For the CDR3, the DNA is TGTGCCAGCAGTTACTCGGGACTAGCGGGACAGAACGAGCAGTACTTC.

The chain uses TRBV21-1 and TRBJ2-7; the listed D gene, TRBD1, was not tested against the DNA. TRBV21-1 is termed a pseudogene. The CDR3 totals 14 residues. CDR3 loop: CASHVGTALWEQYF. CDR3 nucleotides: TGTGCCAGCCATGTGGGGACAGCCCTTTGGGAGCAGTACTTC.

CDR3 residues: CASAPSGVRNTEAFF. The CDR3 nucleotides are TGCGCCAGCGCTCCCTCTGGGGTAAGGAACACTGAAGCTTTCTTT. The genes are TRBV5-1 and TRBJ1-1; D unresolved. The length of the CDR3 is 15 residues. V lost 7 bases and J 1 base, leaving 17 bases between the germline ends. Per the germline V gene, CDR1 is SGHRS and CDR2 is YFSETQ.

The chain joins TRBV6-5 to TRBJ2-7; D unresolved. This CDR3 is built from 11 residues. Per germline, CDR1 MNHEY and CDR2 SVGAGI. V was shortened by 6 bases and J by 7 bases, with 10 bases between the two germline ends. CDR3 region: CASRSQWEQYF. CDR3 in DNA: TGTGCCAGCAGATCCCAGTGGGAGCAGTACTTC.

In DNA form, the CDR3 reads TGTGCCAGCAGTGAAGCAGGGCTAGCGGGTAAGCAGTTCTTC. It specifies CASSEAGLAGKQFF. The chain combines TRBV2 with TRBJ2-1; 8 bases align to TRBD2. The CDR3 has 14 residues. The V and J ends lost 0 bases and 11 bases, in that order; junction bases with no gene match: 6. Germline CDR1 reads SNHLY; CDR2 reads FYNNEI.

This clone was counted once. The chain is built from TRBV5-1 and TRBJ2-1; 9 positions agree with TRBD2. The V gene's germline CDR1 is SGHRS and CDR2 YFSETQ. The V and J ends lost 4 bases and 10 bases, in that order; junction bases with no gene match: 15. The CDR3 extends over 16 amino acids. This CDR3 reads CASSAGGASGDKEQFF. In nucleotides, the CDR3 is TGCGCCAGCAGCGCGGGGGGGGCTAGCGGGGATAAGGAGCAGTTCTTC.

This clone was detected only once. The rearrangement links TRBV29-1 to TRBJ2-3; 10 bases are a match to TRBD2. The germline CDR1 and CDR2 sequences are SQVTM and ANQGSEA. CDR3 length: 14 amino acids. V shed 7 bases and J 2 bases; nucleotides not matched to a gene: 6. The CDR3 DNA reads TGCAGCGGGAATGGACTAGCGGTCACAGATACGCAGTATTTT. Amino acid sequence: CSGNGLAVTDTQYF.

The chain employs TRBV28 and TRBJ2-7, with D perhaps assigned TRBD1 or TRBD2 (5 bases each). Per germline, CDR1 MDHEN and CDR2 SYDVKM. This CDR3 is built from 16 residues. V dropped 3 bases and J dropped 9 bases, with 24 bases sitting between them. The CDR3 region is CASSFPEGTGRVGQYF. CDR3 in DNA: TGTGCCAGCAGTTTCCCCGAGGGGACGGGGAGAGTGGGGCAGTACTTC.

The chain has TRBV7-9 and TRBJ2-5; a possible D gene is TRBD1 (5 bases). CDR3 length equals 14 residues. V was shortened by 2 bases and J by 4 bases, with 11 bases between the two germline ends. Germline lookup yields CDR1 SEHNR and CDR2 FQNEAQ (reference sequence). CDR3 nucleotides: TGTGCCAGCAGCTTATCCCTTGGGGCAGAGACCCAGTACTTC. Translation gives CASSLSLGAETQYF.

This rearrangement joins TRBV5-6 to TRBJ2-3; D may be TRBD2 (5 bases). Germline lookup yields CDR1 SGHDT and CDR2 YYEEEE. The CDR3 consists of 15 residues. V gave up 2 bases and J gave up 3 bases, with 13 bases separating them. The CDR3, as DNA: TGTGCCAGCAGCTTCTTCGTAACTAGAACAGATACGCAGTATTTT. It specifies CASSFFVTRTDTQYF.

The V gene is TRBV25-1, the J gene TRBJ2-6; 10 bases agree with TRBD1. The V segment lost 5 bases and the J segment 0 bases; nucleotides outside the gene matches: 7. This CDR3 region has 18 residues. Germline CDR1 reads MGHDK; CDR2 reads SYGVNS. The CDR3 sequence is CASSPRQGALSGANVLTF. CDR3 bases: TGTGCCAGCAGTCCCAGACAGGGGGCCCTCTCTGGGGCCAACGTCCTGACTTTC.

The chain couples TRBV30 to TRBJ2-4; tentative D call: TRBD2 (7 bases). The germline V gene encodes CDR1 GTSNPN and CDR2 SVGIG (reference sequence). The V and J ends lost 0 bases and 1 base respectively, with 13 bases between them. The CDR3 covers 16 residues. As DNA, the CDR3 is TGTGCCTGGAGTGTAGGGGGAGGGTGGGCCAAAAACATTCAGTACTTC. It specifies CAWSVGGGWAKNIQYF.

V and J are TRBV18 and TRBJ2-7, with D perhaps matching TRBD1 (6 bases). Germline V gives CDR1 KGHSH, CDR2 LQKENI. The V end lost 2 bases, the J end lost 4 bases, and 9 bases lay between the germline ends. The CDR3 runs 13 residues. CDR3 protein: CASSPGQTYEQYF. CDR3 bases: TGTGCCAGCTCACCAGGACAGACTTACGAGCAGTACTTC. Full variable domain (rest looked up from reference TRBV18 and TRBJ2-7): NAGVMQNPRHLVRRRGQEARLRCSPMKGHSHVYWYRQLPEEGLKFMVYLQKENIIDESGMPKERFSAEFPKEGPSILRIQQVVRGDSAAYFCASSPGQTYEQYFGPGTRLTVT.

CDR3 region: CASSDAGQGTSYEQYF. DNA of the CDR3: TGTGCCAGCAGTGATGCGGGACAGGGCACCAGTTACGAGCAGTACTTC. This chain links TRBV28 with TRBJ2-7; TRBD1 matches at 9 bases. The trim removed 5 bases at V and 4 bases at J, leaving 12 bases unmatched. Germline loops: CDR1 MDHEN, CDR2 SYDVKM. The CDR3 length is 16 residues. Complete variable domain (other parts from reference TRBV28 and TRBJ2-7): DVKVTQSSRYLVKRTGEKVFLECVQDMDHENMFWYRQDPGLGLRLIYFSYDVKMKEKGDIPEGYSVSREKKERFSLILESASTNQTSMYLCASSDAGQGTSYEQYFGPGTRLTVT.

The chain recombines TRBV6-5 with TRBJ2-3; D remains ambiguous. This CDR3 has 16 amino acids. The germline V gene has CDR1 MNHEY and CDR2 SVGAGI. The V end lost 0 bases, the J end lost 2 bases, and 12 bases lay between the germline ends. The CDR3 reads CASSYSPWATTDTQYF. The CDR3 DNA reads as TGTGCCAGCAGTTACTCCCCATGGGCGACCACAGATACGCAGTATTTT.

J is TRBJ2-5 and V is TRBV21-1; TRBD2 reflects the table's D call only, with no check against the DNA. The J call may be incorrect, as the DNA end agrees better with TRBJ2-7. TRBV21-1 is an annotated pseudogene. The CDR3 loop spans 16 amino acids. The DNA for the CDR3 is TGTGCCAGCAGCAAAGCTTTCGCTCCTAGCTCCTACGAGCAGTACTTC. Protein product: CASSKAFAPSSYEQYF.

The CDR3, as DNA: TGTGCCAGCAGAAATAGGCTTGTATCGGGCTGGGACAGATGGTGGGAGACCCAGTACTTC. It yields the protein CASRNRLVSGWDRWWETQYF. J is TRBJ2-5 and V is TRBV28, with TRBD1 matching 7 bases. V lost 6 bases, J lost 5 bases, and 27 bases stayed unmatched. CDR3 length: 20 residues. Germline V gene lookup returns CDR1 MDHEN and CDR2 SYDVKM.